This T cell receptor (beta chain) appears in the sequencing data of a study of regulatory T cells in long-lasting Graves disease. General observations from the study: Persistent disease preferred TRBV28, TRBJ1-2 and TRBJ2-5; new disease, TRBV20-1 and TRBJ2-1.

Time point indicated: newly diagnosed GD, antithyroid drugs for less than 3 months. RNA from PBMCs was the source of the TCR library. This clonotype was counted ten times or more. As yet, its antigen is unknown. TCR beta libraries were built with iRepertoire HTBI primers and Arm-PCR of CDR3 regions. From the multiplex PCR reads, TCRdb called clonotypes with MiXCR, one entry per CDR3 protein. This table has 440,000 or so distinct CDR3 sequences, 16% appearing once. V lost 1 base to trimming and J lost 0 bases; unmatched junction nucleotides: 10. There are 17 residues in the CDR3. From germline, CDR1 is DFQATT and CDR2 SNEGSKA (reference sequence). These same data were also listed under a study on T cells in Graves' hyperthyroidism and ophthalmopathy. That source adds: The HTBI primer set was used in a first-round RT-PCR of the TCR CDR3.

This specimen was peripheral blood mononuclear cells (PBMCs), taken at new diagnosis, from a patient treated with antithyroid drugs. This chain uses TRBV20-1 with TRBJ2-3, with TRBD2 identical over 7 bases. The TCR sequence derives from a young woman with Graves disease. The CDR3 here is CSARALAELSSTDTQYF. Here the CDR3 DNA reads TGCAGTGCTAGAGCCCTAGCGGAACTATCTAGCACAGATACGCAGTATTTT.